These 22 T cell receptor beta chains share one sample of origin, sequenced in a study of cytomegalovirus exposure and HLA in healthy donors. TCRdb keeps only in-frame clones here, not all; method: immunoSEQ multiplex PCR. The sample includes approximately 170,000 clones, around four fifths of them seen just once. What was sequenced was PBMCs. These receptors were taken from a man aged 25-45 years in good health and CMV-seropositive.

The chain employs TRBV10-2 and TRBJ1-6, with TRBD1 matching 8 bases. The length of the CDR3 is 14 residues. Unmatched junction bases numbered 3, after V lost 8 bases and J lost 3 bases. In germline, CDR1 is WSHSY, CDR2 SAAADI. CDR3 nucleotide sequence: TGCGCCAGCGCGACAGGGGACTATAATTCACCCCTCCACTTT. The encoded protein is CASATGDYNSPLHF.

The CDR3 here is CASSQGLYNSPLHF. The DNA for the CDR3 is TGTGCCAGCAGTCAGGGCCTTTATAATTCACCCCTCCACTTT. This sequence joins TRBV6-4 and TRBJ1-6; possible D gene TRBD1, 5 bases. The CDR3 covers 14 residues. The V gene lost 5 bases and the J gene lost 4 bases, with 9 bases spanning the gap. Germline V lookup: CDR1 MRHNA, CDR2 SNTAGT.

The genes are TRBV2 and TRBJ2-7; 10 bases are shared with TRBD1. Germline CDR1 and CDR2: SNHLY and FYNNEI. V trimming: 10 bases; J trimming: 3 bases; junction bases outside the gene matches: 3. The CDR3 consists of 12 residues. The CDR3 region is CAIGTGDYEQYF. In DNA form, the CDR3 reads TGTGCCATTGGGACAGGGGACTACGAGCAGTACTTC.

The chain carries TRBV4-3 and TRBJ2-5; 14 bases match TRBD2. This CDR3 contains 17 residues. CDR1 LGHNA and CDR2 YSLEER come from the germline V gene. V was pared by 3 bases and J by 5 bases, with 8 bases of the junction left unmatched. The CDR3 DNA follows: TGCGCCAGCAGCCAGAACCGACTAGCGGGGGGGCTGGAGACCCAGTACTTC. It encodes CASSQNRLAGGLETQYF.

This clone occurred once. The genes are TRBV7-9 and TRBJ2-7; D is undetermined. The germline V gene encodes CDR1 SEHNR and CDR2 FQNEAQ (reference sequence). Trimming took off 5 bases at V and 6 bases at J, with 8 bases between the two ends. The CDR3 has 11 residues. Here the CDR3 DNA reads TGTGCCAGCAGCCCTCCCGGCGAGCAGTACTTC. Its translation: CASSPPGEQYF. Combining the CDR3 with reference TRBV7-9 and TRBJ2-7 gives the whole variable domain DTGVSQNPRHKITKRGQNVTFRCDPISEHNRLYWYRQTLGQGPEFLTYFQNEAQLEKSRLLSDRFSAERPKGSFSTLEIQRTEQGDSAMYLCASSPPGEQYFGPGTRLTVT.

The chain links TRBV19 to TRBJ2-7; unclear D gene. The CDR3 contains 12 residues. V lost 4 bases to trimming and J lost 6 bases, with 10 bases between them. In germline, CDR1 is LNHDA, CDR2 SQIVND (reference sequence). The CDR3 region has the DNA TGTGCCAGTAGTAAAAGCTTATCCGAGCAGTACTTC. Its translation is CASSKSLSEQYF.

The chain combines TRBV29-1 with TRBJ1-2; no reliable D call. The germline gives CDR1 SQVTM, CDR2 ANQGSEA. The CDR3 runs 11 residues. The V gene lost 6 bases and the J gene lost 6 bases, with 11 bases spanning the gap. CDR3 in DNA: TGCAGCGTCACCCAGTCAAATGGCTACACCTTC. Amino acids: CSVTQSNGYTF.

The V gene is TRBV4-1, the J gene TRBJ1-1, with a tentative D call TRBD1 (5 bases). V gave up 4 bases and J gave up 4 bases, with 13 bases separating them. This CDR3 has 14 residues. The V gene's germline CDR1 is MGHRA and CDR2 YSYEKL. CDR3 residues: CASSPPPGPTEAFF. The CDR3 DNA sequence: TGCGCCAGCAGCCCCCCCCCAGGGCCCACTGAAGCTTTCTTT.

This chain links TRBV13 with TRBJ2-1, with TRBD2 identical over 8 bases. Germline V gives CDR1 PRHDT, CDR2 FYEKMQ (reference sequence). This CDR3 spans 14 amino acids. Losses at the gene ends were 5 bases for V and 8 bases for J; bases not matched to a gene: 8. In nucleotides, the CDR3 is TGTGCCAGCAGCCGACGCCGGGGGGGCTATGAGCAGTTCTTC. It translates to CASSRRRGGYEQFF.

The chain is built from TRBV4-2 and TRBJ2-7; D might be TRBD2 (6 bases). V was clipped by 3 bases and J by 3 bases, with 12 bases between them. The germline gives CDR1 LGHNA, CDR2 YNFKEQ. CDR3 length: 14 residues. This chain's CDR3 is CASSQFASVYEQYF. The CDR3 DNA follows: TGTGCCAGCAGCCAGTTCGCTAGCGTCTACGAGCAGTACTTC.

The chain has TRBV15 and TRBJ2-3; 12 nucleotides line up with TRBD2. V shed 1 base, J shed 6 bases, and the junction held 5 bases outside the gene matches. Germline CDR1 reads LNHNV; CDR2 reads YYDKDF (reference sequence). The CDR3 is 16 amino acids. In DNA, the CDR3 is TGTGCCACCAGCAGAGTCGGGACTAGCGGGTGGGATACGCAGTATTTT. Protein sequence: CATSRVGTSGWDTQYF. The full variable domain, its missing parts supplied by reference TRBV15 and TRBJ2-3, is DAMVIQNPRYQVTQFGKPVTLSCSQTLNHNVMYWYQQKSSQAPKLLFHYYDKDFNNEADTPDNFQSRRPNTSFCFLDIRSPGLGDTAMYLCATSRVGTSGWDTQYFGPGTRLTVL.

The chain employs TRBV11-2 and TRBJ2-2; D might be TRBD1 (5 bases). The V end was cut by 5 bases, the J end by 7 bases, with 17 bases between. The CDR3 is 15 residues long. Germline lookup yields CDR1 SGHAT and CDR2 FQNNGV. The CDR3 DNA reads as TGTGCCAGCAGCAGGGTCCAGGGTCACATCGGGGAGCTGTTTTTT. This sequence encodes CASSRVQGHIGELFF. Using reference TRBV11-2 and TRBJ2-2 for the parts outside the CDR3, the full variable domain is EAGVAQSPRYKIIEKRQSVAFWCNPISGHATLYWYQQILGQGPKLLIQFQNNGVVDDSQLPKDRFSAERLKGVDSTLKIQPAKLEDSAVYLCASSRVQGHIGELFFGEGSRLTVL.

The chain uses TRBV27 and TRBJ2-3; the D gene is possibly TRBD1 (5 bases). The V and J ends lost 4 bases and 6 bases respectively, with 14 bases between them. This CDR3 comprises 14 residues. Germline V CDR1 and CDR2: MNHEY, SMNVEV (reference sequence). Here the CDR3 DNA reads TGTGCCAGCAGTTGCTGGGGCCCCGAGGATACGCAGTATTTT. It codes for CASSCWGPEDTQYF.

This chain joins TRBV23-1 and TRBJ2-1; 9 positions agree with TRBD1. TRBV23-1 counts as an open reading frame of uncertain function. The CDR3 contains 13 residues. Here the CDR3 DNA reads TGCGCTGCCGGGACAGGGATATACAATGAGCAGTTCTTC. The encoded protein is CAAGTGIYNEQFF.

The chain employs TRBV13 and TRBJ1-4, with D perhaps matching TRBD1 (6 bases). CDR3 length equals 17 residues. Germline assignment: CDR1 PRHDT and CDR2 FYEKMQ (reference sequence). The V end was cut by 5 bases, the J end by 7 bases, with 23 bases between. CDR3: CASSTRDITNEAEKLFF. The CDR3 nucleotides read TGTGCCAGCAGCACACGGGACATAACTAACGAGGCTGAAAAACTGTTTTTT.

This chain uses TRBV6-5 with TRBJ2-7; possibly TRBD1 for D (5 bases). The V gene's germline CDR1 is MNHEY and CDR2 SVGAGI. The CDR3 totals 14 residues. Trimming took off 5 bases at V and 0 bases at J, with 11 bases between the two ends. The CDR3, as DNA: TGTGCCAGCAGTCCCCAGACAGTCTCCTACGAGCAGTACTTC. Amino acids: CASSPQTVSYEQYF.

This chain uses TRBV10-3 with TRBJ2-7; perhaps TRBD1 as D (6 bases). Germline CDR1 and CDR2: ENHRY and SYGVKD. The germline V and J ends were trimmed by 0 bases and 4 bases, with 13 bases remaining between them. This CDR3 is 15 amino acids long. The CDR3 region is CAISESTGLRYEQYF. As DNA, the CDR3 is TGTGCCATCAGTGAGTCCACAGGGCTTAGATACGAGCAGTACTTC.

In its sample, this clone was seen a few times. The chain carries TRBV7-6 and TRBJ2-5; TRBD1 matches at 9 bases. Germline CDR1 reads SGHVS; CDR2 reads FNYEAQ. The CDR3 contains 16 residues. The V gene end was trimmed by 2 bases and the J gene end by 0 bases; junction bases not matched to a gene: 4. This CDR3 is CASSLTGTGYQETQYF. In DNA form, the CDR3 reads TGTGCCAGCAGCTTAACCGGGACAGGGTACCAAGAGACCCAGTACTTC.

This chain links TRBV2 with TRBJ2-5, with D possibly matching TRBD1 (5 bases). The CDR3 is 14 residues long. The germline CDR1 and CDR2 sequences are SNHLY and FYNNEI. The CDR3 loop reads CATYRGQVGETQYF. CDR3 nucleotide sequence: TGTGCTACATATAGGGGTCAGGTTGGAGAGACCCAGTACTTC.

The chain carries TRBV10-3 and TRBJ1-2; the D gene is possibly TRBD1 (5 bases). This CDR3 has 13 residues. Germline V gene sequence: CDR1 ENHRY, CDR2 SYGVKD. V was pared by 2 bases and J by 7 bases, with 11 bases between. CDR3 sequence: CAISEQGSGGYTF. CDR3 bases: TGTGCCATCAGTGAGCAGGGATCAGGTGGCTACACCTTC.

The chain couples TRBV6-6 to TRBJ2-7; D is possibly TRBD1 (6 bases). Germline CDR1 reads MNHNY; CDR2 reads SVGAGI (reference sequence). Trimming removed 2 bases at V and 3 bases at J, with 14 bases between. The CDR3 has 15 residues. CDR3 region: CASSYPTRGHYEQYF. The CDR3 bases are TGTGCCAGCAGTTACCCCACCAGGGGCCACTACGAGCAGTACTTC.

The CDR3 sequence is CASSQVGTGGLSEAFF. The CDR3 bases are TGCGCCAGCAGCCAAGTGGGCACAGGGGGCTTATCTGAAGCTTTCTTT. The genes are TRBV4-1 and TRBJ1-1; 9 bases agree with TRBD1. Germline assignment: CDR1 MGHRA and CDR2 YSYEKL. V was pared by 1 base and J by 6 bases, with 9 bases of the junction left unmatched. The CDR3 is made up of 16 amino acids.